The clone carrying this TCR beta chain was counted a single time. Its matching antigen is unknown. Germline-derived CDR1 and CDR2 are SNHLY and FYNNEI. CDR3 length equals 13 residues. The V and J ends lost 6 bases and 0 bases, in that order; junction bases with no gene match: 0. In TCRdb, the reads were re-called with MiXCR into one record per CDR3 protein. The sample consists of 150,000 to 200,000 distinct CDR3 sequences, roughly 19% of them appearing once. This specimen comes from a study of T cell repertoires in cytomegalovirus infection. Study-wide points: Cumulative public TCR beta family frequency identified carriers of CMV plus the relevant HLA.

The receptor was derived from a human donor in good health (CMV status not recorded). Some clones in this sample may be carry-over from other donors' samples. The sequenced sample was PBMCs. The chain uses TRBV2 and TRBJ1-1; 8 nucleotides line up with TRBD1. The CDR3 protein is CASRTGVNTEAFF. The CDR3 nucleotides are TGTGCCAGCAGGACAGGGGTGAACACTGAAGCTTTCTTT.